These 20 T cell receptor beta chains share one sample of origin, sequenced in a study of blood T cell repertoires in COVID-19. Repertoires were generated with immunoSEQ multiplex PCR, while TCRdb's copy carries only in-frame clones and drops some. The repertoire holds tens of thousands of clones, with 70% to 90% as singletons. The sequencing input was peripheral blood. All receptors derive from a man in his fifties or sixties with COVID-19, enrolled during active disease.

V and J are TRBV28 and TRBJ1-3; 10 bases agree with TRBD1. The V gene end was trimmed by 4 bases and the J gene end by 4 bases; junction bases not matched to a gene: 13. From germline, CDR1 is MDHEN and CDR2 SYDVKM. CDR3 size: 18 residues. DNA of the CDR3: TGTGCCAGCAGTTGGGGCCTACTAGGGACAGGGGAAGGAAACACCATATATTTT. Its translation: CASSWGLLGTGEGNTIYF.

The rearrangement uses TRBV15 and TRBJ2-3, with D tentatively TRBD1 (5 bases). Trimming left V 7 bases short and J 1 base short, with 15 bases between. Germline CDR1 LNHNV, CDR2 YYDKDF (reference sequence). CDR3 length: 15 residues. The CDR3 loop reads CATTPNKGRTDTQYF. In nucleotides, the CDR3 is TGTGCCACCACCCCAAATAAGGGGCGCACAGATACGCAGTATTTT.

The rearrangement joins TRBV9 to TRBJ2-2; D uncertain. The CDR3 totals 13 residues. The germline CDR1 and CDR2 sequences are SGDLS and YYNGEE. V was clipped by 1 base and J by 6 bases, with 7 bases between them. The CDR3 region is CASSVLSSGELFF. CDR3 nucleotide sequence: TGTGCCAGCAGCGTACTGAGCTCCGGGGAGCTGTTTTTT.

The gene calls are TRBV14 and TRBJ2-3; no clear D gene. Trimming cost V 4 bases and J 2 bases, with 16 bases left between them. CDR1 is SGHDN, CDR2 FVKESK, per germline. CDR3 length: 16 amino acids. The CDR3 nucleotides read TGTGCCAGCAGCCCCGCCCCAGGCCGCGCCACAGATACGCAGTATTTT. Translated, it gives CASSPAPGRATDTQYF.

The chain has TRBV9 and TRBJ2-3, with 7 bases fitting TRBD2. CDR1 and CDR2 from the germline V gene are SGDLS and YYNGEE. CDR3 length equals 13 residues. Trimming at V came to 7 bases and at J to 9 bases, leaving 11 bases not matched to a gene. CDR3 nucleotides: TGTGCCAGCGTGGGGGAGGGCCGGGACACGCAGTATTTT. Translating gives CASVGEGRDTQYF.

The chain recombines TRBV14 with TRBJ2-7; the D is unclear. This CDR3 has 11 residues. CDR1 is SGHDN and CDR2 is FVKESK in the germline V gene. The V gene lost 5 bases and the J gene lost 2 bases, with 4 bases spanning the gap. CDR3 DNA sequence: TGTGCCAGCAGCGAGGCCTACGAGCAGTACTTC. It translates to CASSEAYEQYF.

The table lists this clone with a count of one. This chain joins TRBV11-2 and TRBJ2-1, with TRBD2 matching over 10 bases. V lost 3 bases and J lost 0; bases outside the gene matches: 8. CDR3 length: 18 amino acids. CDR1 and CDR2 (germline): SGHAT, FQNNGV. CDR3 sequence (DNA): TGTGCCAGCAGCTTGCGAGCGGGAGGGCCCCACTCCTACAATGAGCAGTTCTTC. It codes for CASSLRAGGPHSYNEQFF.

This clone was observed once. The rearrangement uses TRBV4-3 and TRBJ2-7; D might be TRBD2 (6 bases). CDR3 size: 15 residues. Germline CDR1 is LGHNA and CDR2 is YSLEER. Trimming cost V 1 base and J 0 bases, with 10 bases left between them. The CDR3 DNA follows: TGCGCCAGCAGCCAAGCGGGAGCCGGCTCCTACGAGCAGTACTTC. It yields the protein CASSQAGAGSYEQYF.

This chain links TRBV2 with TRBJ1-1; the D gene is possibly TRBD1 (5 bases). V lost 6 bases and J lost 8, with 7 bases in between. Per the germline V gene, CDR1 is SNHLY and CDR2 is FYNNEI. This CDR3 comprises 10 residues. The CDR3 nucleotides are TGTGCCAGCAGATACAGGGAAGCTTTCTTT. The encoded protein is CASRYREAFF.

The V call is TRBV3-1 (or the pseudogene TRBV3-2), the J call TRBJ2-4; a possible D gene is TRBD1 (6 bases). CDR3 size: 14 residues. Germline V gives CDR1 LGHDT, CDR2 YNNKEL (reference sequence). Trimming left V 2 bases short and J 6 bases short, with 11 bases between. The CDR3 spells CASSQHGQLNIQYF. CDR3 in DNA: TGTGCCAGCAGCCAACACGGACAGCTAAACATTCAGTACTTC.

This clone was found once. The gene calls are TRBV7-9 and TRBJ2-1; the match to TRBD2 covers 9 bases. From germline, CDR1 is SEHNR and CDR2 FQNEAQ (reference sequence). The CDR3 loop spans 16 amino acids. V gave up 4 bases and J gave up 6 bases; unmatched junction bases: 10. CDR3 in amino acids: CASSSLSREGRNEQFF. For the CDR3, the DNA is TGTGCCAGCAGCTCACTATCGCGGGAGGGCCGCAATGAGCAGTTCTTC. The variable domain in full, with the rest retrieved from reference TRBV7-9 and TRBJ2-1, is DTGVSQNPRHKITKRGQNVTFRCDPISEHNRLYWYRQTLGQGPEFLTYFQNEAQLEKSRLLSDRFSAERPKGSFSTLEIQRTEQGDSAMYLCASSSLSREGRNEQFFGPGTRLTVL.

The rearrangement joins TRBV10-3 to TRBJ1-2; D may be TRBD1 (6 bases). In germline, CDR1 is ENHRY, CDR2 SYGVKD. The germline V and J ends were trimmed by 4 bases and 8 bases, with 17 bases remaining between them. CDR3 length: 14 amino acids. DNA for the CDR3: TGTGCCATCAGTGCTTTACAGGGCCAGAGGGGCTACACCTTC. Its protein product is CAISALQGQRGYTF.

DNA of the CDR3: TGTGCCAGCAGCGTAAGGGACAGTTCCTACGAGCAGTACTTC. As protein: CASSVRDSSYEQYF. The chain has TRBV9 and TRBJ2-7, with 7 bases aligning to TRBD1. CDR1 and CDR2 from the germline V gene are SGDLS and YYNGEE. Trimming at V came to 1 base and at J to 1 base, leaving 2 bases not matched to a gene. The CDR3 extends over 14 amino acids.

The chain uses TRBV6-2 or TRBV6-3 and TRBJ2-1; tentative D call: TRBD1 (6 bases). V was shortened by 4 bases and J by 3 bases, with 16 bases between the two germline ends. Germline CDR1 MNHEY, CDR2 SVGEGT. The CDR3 is 16 residues long. The CDR3 DNA sequence: TGTGCCAGCAGTTTCGATCGACAGGCGGGCTACAATGAGCAGTTCTTC. Its protein is CASSFDRQAGYNEQFF.

This chain connects TRBV23-1 to TRBJ2-7; possible D gene TRBD1, 6 bases. TRBV23-1 counts as an open reading frame of uncertain function. The CDR3 contains 18 residues. V gave up 3 bases and J gave up 0 bases, with 21 bases separating them. In DNA, the CDR3 is TGCGCCAGCAGTCAGAGGGGGTTAAAGCCGTGCCTCTCCTACGAGCAGTACTTC. Amino acid sequence: CASSQRGLKPCLSYEQYF.

This rearrangement joins TRBV27 to TRBJ2-7, with 9 bases aligning to TRBD1. Unmatched junction bases numbered 11, after V lost 5 bases and J lost 6 bases. Germline-derived CDR1 and CDR2 are MNHEY and SMNVEV (reference sequence). The CDR3 is 15 residues long. CDR3 protein: CASSLPGTGLGEQYF. CDR3 nucleotide sequence: TGTGCCAGCAGTCTCCCCGGGACAGGGCTGGGCGAGCAGTACTTC.

This clone was observed once. The chain uses TRBV19 and TRBJ1-1, with a possible D match to TRBD1 (6 bases). Germline-derived CDR1 and CDR2 are LNHDA and SQIVND (reference sequence). Trimming took 6 bases from V and 0 from J, leaving 14 bases between them. The CDR3 sequence is 15 residues long. The CDR3 is CASRVSGTMNTEAFF. CDR3 nucleotides: TGTGCCAGTAGAGTCTCCGGGACAATGAACACTGAAGCTTTCTTT. Using reference TRBV19 and TRBJ1-1 for the parts outside the CDR3, the full variable domain is DGGITQSPKYLFRKEGQNVTLSCEQNLNHDAMYWYRQDPGQGLRLIYYSQIVNDFQKGDIAEGYSVSREKKESFPLTVTSAQKNPTAFYLCASRVSGTMNTEAFFGQGTRLTVV.

The chain links TRBV18 to TRBJ1-3; D is unresolved. The CDR3 extends over 14 amino acids. Per the germline V gene, CDR1 is KGHSH and CDR2 is LQKENI. Between the trimmed V and J ends, which lost 6 bases and 0 bases, there was a span of 9 bases. In DNA, the CDR3 is TGTGCCAGCTCCCCTCGGGACTCTGGAAACACCATATATTTT. It yields the protein CASSPRDSGNTIYF. Together with reference TRBV18 and TRBJ1-3, the CDR3 gives the full variable domain: NAGVMQNPRHLVRRRGQEARLRCSPMKGHSHVYWYRQLPEEGLKFMVYLQKENIIDESGMPKERFSAEFPKEGPSILRIQQVVRGDSAAYFCASSPRDSGNTIYFGEGSWLTVV.

J is TRBJ2-2 and V is TRBV5-1; tentatively, D is TRBD2 (6 bases). The germline V gene encodes CDR1 SGHRS and CDR2 YFSETQ. CDR3 size: 14 residues. Between the trimmed V and J ends, which lost 4 bases and 13 bases, there was a span of 20 bases. The CDR3 DNA sequence: TGCGCCAGCAGCACAACGGGACTTTTAGTTGGGCTGTTTTTT. This encodes CASSTTGLLVGLFF.

This chain uses TRBV19 with TRBJ2-7; D may be TRBD2 (6 bases). Trimming cost V 3 bases and J 3 bases, with 21 bases left between them. This CDR3 is 17 amino acids long. Looked up from germline, CDR1 is LNHDA and CDR2 is SQIVND (reference sequence). DNA of the CDR3: TGTGCCAGTAGTATTGGATGGCCATTCGGGAGCAACTACGAGCAGTACTTC. This sequence encodes CASSIGWPFGSNYEQYF.